This T cell receptor beta chain came from a study of cytomegalovirus exposure and HLA in healthy donors. Looked up from germline, CDR1 is MNHNY and CDR2 is SVGAGI (reference sequence). The CDR3 has 13 residues. V was clipped by 5 bases and J by 5 bases; unmatched bases: 4. Turning to this clone: No antigen is known for it.

Overall study findings and caveats: In vitro experiments confirmed that a few CMV-associated chains were specific for CMV antigens. The authors excluded some V segments, including TRBV6-2 and TRBV6-3, as indistinguishable. For most TCR sequences rarity was the rule, although some public TCRs occurred in many donors.

PCR involved 60 Vbeta and 13 Jbeta primers. Here immunoSEQ multiplex PCR was the method, and the copy in TCRdb shows in-frame clones only, minus some. The sample consists of over 95,000 clones, around two thirds of them appearing once. This receptor was obtained from a human donor in good health. The sequenced material came from PBMCs. The rearrangement joins TRBV6-6 to TRBJ2-7; 9 nucleotides agree with TRBD1. DNA for the CDR3: TGTGCCAGCAGTGGACAGGGGAAAGACGAGCAGTACTTC. Its protein product is CASSGQGKDEQYF.